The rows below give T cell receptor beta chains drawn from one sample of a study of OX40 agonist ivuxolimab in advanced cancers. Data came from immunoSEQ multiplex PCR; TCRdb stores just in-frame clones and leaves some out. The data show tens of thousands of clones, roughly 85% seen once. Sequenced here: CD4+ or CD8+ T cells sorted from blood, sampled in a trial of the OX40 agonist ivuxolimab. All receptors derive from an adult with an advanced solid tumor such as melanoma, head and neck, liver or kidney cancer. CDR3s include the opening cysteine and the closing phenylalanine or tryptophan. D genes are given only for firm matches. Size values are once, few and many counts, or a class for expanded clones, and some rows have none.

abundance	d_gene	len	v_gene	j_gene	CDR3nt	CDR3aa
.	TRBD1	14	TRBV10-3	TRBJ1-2	TGTGCCATCAGCGGGACAGGGGGCGGCTATGGCTACACCTTC	CAISGTGGGYGYTF
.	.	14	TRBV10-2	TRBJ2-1	TGCGCCAGCACGAAAGGCCTATCCTACAATGAGCAGTTCTTC	CASTKGLSYNEQFF
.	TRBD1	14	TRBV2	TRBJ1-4	TGTGCCAGCAGCCCAGGGGGCGCGAGTCCAAAACTGTTTTTT	CASSPGGASPKLFF
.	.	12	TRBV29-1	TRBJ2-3	TGCAGCGTTGGGACTGGGGCTAAAAAGCAGTATTTT	CSVGTGAKKQYF
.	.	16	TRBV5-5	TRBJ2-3	TGTGCCAGCAGCTTGGAAGGGGGTCGTAGCACAGATACGCAGTATTTT	CASSLEGGRSTDTQYF
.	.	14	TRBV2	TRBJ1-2	TGTGCCAGCAGTCCTTACCGGGAGAACTATGGCTACACCTTC	CASSPYRENYGYTF
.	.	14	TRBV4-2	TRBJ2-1	TGTGCCAGCAGCCAGGGACCTGACAACAATGAGCAGTTCTTC	CASSQGPDNNEQFF
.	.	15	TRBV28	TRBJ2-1	TGTGCCAGCAGAAGGCCAGGGGCGTCCTACAATGAGCAGTTCTTC	CASRRPGASYNEQFF
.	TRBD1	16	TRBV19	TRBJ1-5	TGTGCCAGTATCTATTCAGGGGGGGCGAGCAATCAGCCCCAGCATTTT	CASIYSGGASNQPQHF
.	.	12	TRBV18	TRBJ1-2	TGTGCCAGCTCACCCGACGAATATGGCTACACCTTC	CASSPDEYGYTF
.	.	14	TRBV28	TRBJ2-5	TGTGCCAGCAGATCCGGGGGGCCCCCCGAGACCCAGTACTTC	CASRSGGPPETQYF
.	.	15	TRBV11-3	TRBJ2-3	TGTGCCAGCAGCTTAGGAGGGGGGGGGACAGATACGCAGTATTTT	CASSLGGGGTDTQYF
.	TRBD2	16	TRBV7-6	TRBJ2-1	TGTGCCAGCAGCCTTAGCGGGAGGAGGCTATACAATGAGCAGTTCTTC	CASSLSGRRLYNEQFF
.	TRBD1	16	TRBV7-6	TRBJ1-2	TGTGCCAGCAGCCTATCCGACAGGGGACTTGCCTATGGCTACACCTTC	CASSLSDRGLAYGYTF
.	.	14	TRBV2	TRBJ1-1	TGTGCCAGCAGTTCGACGGGGGGGAACACTGAAGCTTTCTTT	CASSSTGGNTEAFF
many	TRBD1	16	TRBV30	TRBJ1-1	TGTGCCTTGTTGCCGCGACAGGGGATGGAGGGCACTGAAGCTTTCTTT	CALLPRQGMEGTEAFF
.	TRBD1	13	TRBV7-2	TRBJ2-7	TGTGCCAGCGGCAGACAGGGATCCTACGAGCAGTACTTC	CASGRQGSYEQYF
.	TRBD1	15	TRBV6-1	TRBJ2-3	TGTGCCAGCACCTCAGGGGGACAGAGCACAGATACGCAGTATTTT	CASTSGGQSTDTQYF
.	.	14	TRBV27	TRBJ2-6	TGTGCCAGCAAGGGGGACTCTGGGGCCAACGTCCTGACTTTC	CASKGDSGANVLTF
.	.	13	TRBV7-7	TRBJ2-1	TGTGCCAGCAGCTTAGCCCAGGAAAATGAGCAGTTCTTC	CASSLAQENEQFF
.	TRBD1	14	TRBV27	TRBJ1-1	TGTGCCAGCAGTTTCGGGACAGGGGGCACTGAAGCTTTCTTT	CASSFGTGGTEAFF
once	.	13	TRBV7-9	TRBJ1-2	TGTGCCAGCAGCTTAAAGGGGGAGTATGGCTACACCTTC	CASSLKGEYGYTF
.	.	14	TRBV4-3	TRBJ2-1	TGCGCCAGCAGCCAACTACAGATGGGTGTCGAGCAGTTCTTC	CASSQLQMGVEQFF
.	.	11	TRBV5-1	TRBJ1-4	TGCGCCAGCAGCTTGGGCGAAAAACTGTTTTTT	CASSLGEKLFF
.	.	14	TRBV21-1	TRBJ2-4	TGTGCCAGCAGCAAATCTTCCGGGACACGATTCGAGTACTTC	CASSKSSGTRFEYF
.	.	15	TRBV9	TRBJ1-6	TGTGCCAGCAGCGTAGCTAGCTCCTATAATTCACCCCTCCACTTT	CASSVASSYNSPLHF
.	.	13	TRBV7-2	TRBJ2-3	TGTGCCAGCAGCTTACGCAGGGGTGATACGCAGTATTTT	CASSLRRGDTQYF
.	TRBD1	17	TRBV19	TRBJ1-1	TGTGCCAGTAGTAGCATGAGGGGGCGACGGATGAACACTGAAGCTTTCTTT	CASSSMRGRRMNTEAFF
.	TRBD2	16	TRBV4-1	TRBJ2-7	TGCGCCAGCAGCCACGCCGGGACTAGCGGGCTGTACGAGCAGTACTTC	CASSHAGTSGLYEQYF
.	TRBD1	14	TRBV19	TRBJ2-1	TGTGCCAGTATCGGACAGGGATCGCCCAATGAGCAGTTCTTC	CASIGQGSPNEQFF
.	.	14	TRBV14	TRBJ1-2	TGTGCCAGCAGCCAGGGCAGACAGTCCAATGGCTACACCTTC	CASSQGRQSNGYTF
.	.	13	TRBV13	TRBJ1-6	TGTGCCAGCAGCTTATTGGGGAATTCACCCCTCCACTTT	CASSLLGNSPLHF
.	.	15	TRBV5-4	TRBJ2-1	TGTGCCAGCAGCCCTGAGGGGGTAGCGGGCAATGAGCAGTTCTTC	CASSPEGVAGNEQFF
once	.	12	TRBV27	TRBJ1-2	TGTGCCAGCAGTGGCCGTAACTATGGCTACACCTTC	CASSGRNYGYTF
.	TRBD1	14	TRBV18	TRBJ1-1	TGTGCCAGCTCACCAGGGACAGGATACACTGAAGCTTTCTTT	CASSPGTGYTEAFF
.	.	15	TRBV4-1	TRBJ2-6	TGCGCCAGCAGCCAAGATAGGGGGGAGGCCAACGTCCTGACTTTC	CASSQDRGEANVLTF
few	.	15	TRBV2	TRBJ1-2	TGTGCCAGCAGTGAATCGAGACAAGGAGGCTATGGCTACACCTTC	CASSESRQGGYGYTF
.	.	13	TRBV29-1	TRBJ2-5	TGCAGCGTTCGACGAGGGGTCCAAGAGACCCAGTACTTC	CSVRRGVQETQYF
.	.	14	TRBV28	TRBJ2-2	TGTGCCAGCAGTCCCGGGATCCCCACCGGGGAGCTGTTTTTT	CASSPGIPTGELFF
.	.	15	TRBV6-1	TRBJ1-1	TGTGCCAGCAGTGAAAGGGGGGGGCAGGGGACTGAAGCTTTCTTT	CASSERGGQGTEAFF
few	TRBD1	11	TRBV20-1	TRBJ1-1	TGCAGTGCTAGGGGACAGACTGAAGCTTTCTTT	CSARGQTEAFF
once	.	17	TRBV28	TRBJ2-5	TGTGCCAGCAGTTTAGATGGGGGATCGGGTAGCCAAGAGACCCAGTACTTC	CASSLDGGSGSQETQYF
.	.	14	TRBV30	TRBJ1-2	TGTGCCTCCAACCGGGAGGGATTGAGCTATGGCTACACCTTC	CASNREGLSYGYTF
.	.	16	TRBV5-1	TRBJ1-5	TGCGCCAGCAGCTTGGATGGCGGTTTGGGCAATCAGCCCCAGCATTTT	CASSLDGGLGNQPQHF
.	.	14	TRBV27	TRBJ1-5	TGTGCCAGCAGTCCCAACAGGGTAAATCAGCCCCAGCATTTT	CASSPNRVNQPQHF
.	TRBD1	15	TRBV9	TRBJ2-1	TGTGCCAGCAGCGTAGTAGTAGGGACAGGGAATGAGCAGTTCTTC	CASSVVVGTGNEQFF
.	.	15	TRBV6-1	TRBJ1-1	TGTGCCAGCAGTGAATCAGGGACGGTGACGACTGAAGCTTTCTTT	CASSESGTVTTEAFF
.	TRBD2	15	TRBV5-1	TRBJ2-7	TGCGCCAGCACCCTACGGGGCGGGAGCTCCTACGAGCAGTACTTC	CASTLRGGSSYEQYF
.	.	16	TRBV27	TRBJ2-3	TGTGCCAGCAGGATGCCGGGACTCCTCAGCACAGATACGCAGTATTTT	CASRMPGLLSTDTQYF
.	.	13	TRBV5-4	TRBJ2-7	TGTGCCAGCAGCTTGGGACCGAACTACGAGCAGTACTTC	CASSLGPNYEQYF
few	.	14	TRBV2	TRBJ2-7	TGTGCCAGCAGTGTGGGCGGGCGTAACTACGAGCAGTACTTC	CASSVGGRNYEQYF
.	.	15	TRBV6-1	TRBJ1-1	TGTGCCAGCAGTGAACCCCCCTGGGGCGTAACAGAAGCTTTCTTT	CASSEPPWGVTEAFF
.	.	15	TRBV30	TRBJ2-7	TGTGCCTGGAGCGCTTTGCGGGCCCGCTCCTACGAGCAGTACTTC	CAWSALRARSYEQYF
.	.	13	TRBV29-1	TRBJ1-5	TGCAGCGTTGGGGACGGGACCAATCAGCCCCAGCATTTT	CSVGDGTNQPQHF
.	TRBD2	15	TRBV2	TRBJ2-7	TGTGCCAGCACTTGGGGGCTAGCGGGAGCGGAAGAGCAGTACTTC	CASTWGLAGAEEQYF
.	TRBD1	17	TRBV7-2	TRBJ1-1	TGTGCCAGCAGCTTAACGGACAGGGGAGCGCGGGGCACTGAAGCTTTCTTT	CASSLTDRGARGTEAFF
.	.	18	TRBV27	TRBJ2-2	TGTGCCAGCAGTTTATCAATACTAGGGACCCTAGGGACCGGGGAGCTGTTTTTT	CASSLSILGTLGTGELFF
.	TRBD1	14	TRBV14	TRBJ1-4	TGTGCCAGCAGCCGAACAGGGGGCGGTGAAAAACTGTTTTTT	CASSRTGGGEKLFF
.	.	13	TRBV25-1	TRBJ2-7	TGTGCCAGCAGTTGGGGCACGATCGGAGAGCAGTACTTC	CASSWGTIGEQYF